This is a list of T cell receptor beta chains from one sample in a study of OX40 agonist ivuxolimab in advanced cancers. Repertoires were generated with immunoSEQ multiplex PCR, while TCRdb's copy carries only in-frame clones and drops some. The sample holds some 60,000 clones, under 95% seen once. Source: CD4+ or CD8+ T cells sorted from blood, taken in a trial of the OX40 agonist ivuxolimab. Every receptor here comes from an adult with an advanced solid tumor such as melanoma, head and neck, liver or kidney cancer. The CDR3 runs from the conserved cysteine through the conserved F or W. The D gene is left open where the match is weak. Only part of the rows carry a size: once, few, many, or a class if the clone is expanded.

V	J	D	size	DNA	CDR3
TRBV6-1	TRBJ2-3	.	.	TGTGCCAGCACCGGGCACCGTGCTAGCACAGATACGCAGTATTTT	CASTGHRASTDTQYF
TRBV28	TRBJ1-4	.	.	TGTGCCAGCAGTTTTAGGAGGGTTAATGAAAAACTGTTTTTT	CASSFRRVNEKLFF
TRBV29-1	TRBJ1-1	.	.	TGCAGCGTTGAAGAAGTCGGGCCCGCTTTCTTT	CSVEEVGPAFF
TRBV6-1	TRBJ2-7	.	.	TGTGCGGAAGGCCTAGAGTACGAGCAGTACTTC	CAEGLEYEQYF
TRBV7-9	TRBJ2-1	.	.	TGTGCCAGCAGCTCGGACAGCGACAATGAGCAGTTCTTC	CASSSDSDNEQFF
TRBV5-1	TRBJ2-2	.	.	TGCGCCAGCAGCTTGGCTCTAACGAACACCGGGGAGCTGTTTTTT	CASSLALTNTGELFF
TRBV4-2	TRBJ1-4	.	once	TGTGCCAGCAGCCAAGTCCCTAATGAAAAACTGTTTTTT	CASSQVPNEKLFF
TRBV2	TRBJ2-5	.	once	TGTGCCAGCAGTGAGCGGGGCAGGGGAGGAGAGACCCAGTACTTC	CASSERGRGGETQYF
TRBV27	TRBJ2-7	.	.	TGTGCCAGCAGCCTCCTGAGCTCCTACGAGCAGTACTTC	CASSLLSSYEQYF
TRBV6-4	TRBJ2-1	TRBD2	.	TGTGCCAGCAGTGCCACCTGGACTAGCGGGATATTTGAGCAGTTCTTC	CASSATWTSGIFEQFF
TRBV28	TRBJ1-5	.	.	TGTGCCAGCAGTCCAGTCAAGGGGCAGGGGCAGCCCCAGCATTTT	CASSPVKGQGQPQHF
TRBV4-2	TRBJ1-6	.	.	TGTGCCAGCAGCCAAGGGGCGAGCTCCTATAATTCACCCCTCCACTTT	CASSQGASSYNSPLHF
TRBV10-2	TRBJ2-7	.	.	TGCGCCAGCAGTGAGTCTTTAGAGCAGTACTTC	CASSESLEQYF
TRBV30	TRBJ2-7	.	once	TGTGCCTGGAGTGAGGGCTACGAGCAGTACTTC	CAWSEGYEQYF
TRBV11-3	TRBJ2-1	.	.	TGTGCCAGCAGCTTAGAGGGACTTTCCTACAATGAGCAGTTCTTC	CASSLEGLSYNEQFF
TRBV7-3	TRBJ2-1	.	.	TGTGCCAGCAGCTTATTTGCGGGTGAAAACAATGAGCAGTTCTTC	CASSLFAGENNEQFF
TRBV9	TRBJ2-7	TRBD2	.	TGTGCCAGCAGCGTGGGGGGACTAGCGGGCCGAGAGCAGTACTTC	CASSVGGLAGREQYF
TRBV5-5	TRBJ1-3	.	.	TGTGCCAGCAGATTCGGACCGCCGGCGGGAGGAAACACCATATATTTT	CASRFGPPAGGNTIYF
TRBV19	TRBJ2-1	TRBD2	.	TGTGCCAGTAGTATATTAGCGGGAGAGGGTGAGCAGTTCTTC	CASSILAGEGEQFF
TRBV6-5	TRBJ2-1	.	.	TGTGCCAGCAGCTCCTTGACTAGGAATGAGCAGTTCTTC	CASSSLTRNEQFF
TRBV6-7	TRBJ1-1	.	.	TGTGCCAGCAGTTACTGTGGCCCAGGGACTTTGAACACTGAAGCTTTCTTT	CASSYCGPGTLNTEAFF
TRBV28	TRBJ2-3	TRBD1	once	TGTGCCAGCACGAACAGGGGGACAGATACGCAGTATTTT	CASTNRGTDTQYF
TRBV7-2	TRBJ2-3	TRBD2	.	TGTGCCAGCAGCTTAAGGCCCCTGTTAGCGCGGGAGGGCCGAAATACGCAGTATTTT	CASSLRPLLAREGRNTQYF
TRBV7-2	TRBJ1-5	.	.	TGTGCCAGCAGCTACAGAGGGGGAAGAAATCAGCCCCAGCATTTT	CASSYRGGRNQPQHF
TRBV11-3	TRBJ2-7	TRBD1	.	TGTGCCAGCAGCCTACAGGGGGCAAGCTCCTACGAGCAGTACTTC	CASSLQGASSYEQYF
TRBV4-3	TRBJ2-6	.	.	TGCGCCAGCAGCCAAGAAAGGGGTCGGGTCTCTGGGGCCAACGTCCTGACTTTC	CASSQERGRVSGANVLTF
TRBV5-1	TRBJ2-1	TRBD1	.	TGCGCCAGCAGCGGACAGGGCTATGAGCAGTTCTTC	CASSGQGYEQFF
TRBV28	TRBJ1-4	.	.	TGTGCCAGCAGTTCGCCGGGACTACCAAGCGGTGAAAAACTGTTTTTT	CASSSPGLPSGEKLFF
TRBV11-3	TRBJ2-7	TRBD1	.	TGTGCCAGCAGCTTAGATCGGGGGACAGGGAGGGCCTACGAGCAGTACTTC	CASSLDRGTGRAYEQYF
TRBV7-9	TRBJ2-3	.	.	TGTGCCAGCAGCTTAGCCAGGGCGGTAAAAGATACGCAGTATTTT	CASSLARAVKDTQYF
TRBV28	TRBJ1-2	.	once	TGTGCCAGCAGTTTTCCGGGCAGGGGTGGAGGCTACACCTTC	CASSFPGRGGGYTF
TRBV5-4	TRBJ2-1	TRBD2	.	TGTGCCAGCAGCTTAGGTGCGGGAGGGCCCTCCCTGAAGCAGTTCTTC	CASSLGAGGPSLKQFF
TRBV28	TRBJ2-6	.	.	TGTGCCAGCACCCAAGGGGAACACCGTTTGTCGATGACTTGGTCTGGGGCCAACGTCCTGACTTTC	CASTQGEHRLSMTWSGANVLTF
TRBV7-9	TRBJ1-4	TRBD1	.	TGTGCCAGCAGCTCGGACAGGGGGCAAATAGTGTTTTTT	CASSSDRGQIVFF
TRBV10-3	TRBJ1-3	.	once	TGTGCCATCAGTGAAGAAAACACCATATATTTT	CAISEENTIYF
TRBV29-1	TRBJ2-5	TRBD1	.	TGCAGCGTCTTAGGGACAGGGGAACAAGAGACCCAGTACTTC	CSVLGTGEQETQYF
TRBV27	TRBJ2-2	.	.	TGTGCCAGCAGCCATAACACCGGGGAGCTGTTTTTT	CASSHNTGELFF
TRBV14	TRBJ2-1	TRBD2	.	TGTGCCAGCAGCCAACTCGGTCGGGGGGACAATGAGCAGTTCTTC	CASSQLGRGDNEQFF
TRBV7-2	TRBJ2-7	.	.	TGTGCCAGCAGCTTTTTAGGGGGTTCCTACGAGCAGTACTTC	CASSFLGGSYEQYF
TRBV7-2	TRBJ2-7	.	.	TGTGCCAGCAGCTTAGACGTTAGCGAGAGCTCCTACGAGCAGTACTTC	CASSLDVSESSYEQYF
TRBV5-6	TRBJ1-2	.	.	TGTGCCAGCAGCTTAGCGGGACGCAGATTCTATGGCTACACCTTC	CASSLAGRRFYGYTF
TRBV28	TRBJ2-5	.	.	TGTGCCAGCAACCCCCGACCTCCGGCAGAGACCCAGTACTTC	CASNPRPPAETQYF
TRBV15	TRBJ2-7	TRBD2	.	TGTGCCACCAGCAGAGAGCCAGCGGGAGGCTCCTACGAGCAGTACTTC	CATSREPAGGSYEQYF
TRBV6-1	TRBJ2-5	TRBD2	.	TGTGCCAGCAGTGAAGAAGCAGGCCACCTCCGGGGGGCCCAGTACTTC	CASSEEAGHLRGAQYF
TRBV7-6	TRBJ2-2	.	.	TGTGCCAGCAGCTTATTCGGCGGGGAGCTGTTTTTT	CASSLFGGELFF
TRBV2	TRBJ1-1	.	few	TGTGCCAGCGGAAGGAGGGATGAAGCTTTCTTT	CASGRRDEAFF
TRBV9	TRBJ1-1	.	.	TGTGCCAGCAGCGTAGCAGGAAGGACTGAAGCTTTCTTT	CASSVAGRTEAFF
TRBV10-3	TRBJ2-3	TRBD2	.	TGTGCCATCAGTGGGGAACTAGCGGTCCAAGGCCTCGGCACAGATACGCAGTATTTT	CAISGELAVQGLGTDTQYF
TRBV6-6	TRBJ1-4	TRBD1	.	TGTGCCAGCAGTTACTCCGGACAGGGTAATGAAAAACTGTTTTTT	CASSYSGQGNEKLFF
TRBV18	TRBJ1-2	.	.	TGTGCCAGCTCACCTCCCGAGGGGACCGGCTACACCTTC	CASSPPEGTGYTF
TRBV4-1	TRBJ2-5	.	.	TGCGCCAGCAGCTTGGTAGTCAGGACAGCCCAAGAGACCCAGTACTTC	CASSLVVRTAQETQYF
TRBV7-3	TRBJ2-6	TRBD1	once	TGTGCCAGCAGCTTATTTCCAGGGGGCGCGGGAGGGGCCAACGTCCTGACTTTC	CASSLFPGGAGGANVLTF
TRBV7-2	TRBJ1-5	TRBD1	.	TGTGCCAGCAGCATCCAGGGGGGGGATAGCAATCAGCCCCAGCATTTT	CASSIQGGDSNQPQHF
TRBV5-1	TRBJ2-3	.	.	TGCGCCAGCAGCATAGGGCTCTTCGGCGCAGATACGCAGTATTTT	CASSIGLFGADTQYF
TRBV4-3	TRBJ2-7	TRBD2	.	TGCGCCAGCAGCCCTACGCGGGGACTAGGATATGATAACGAGCAGTACTTC	CASSPTRGLGYDNEQYF
TRBV6-6	TRBJ1-4	.	.	TGTGCCAGCAGTTGGGGGTGGTCCAATGAAAAACTGTTTTTT	CASSWGWSNEKLFF
TRBV28	TRBJ1-2	.	.	TGTGCCAGCCTTGTGGGAGGTCGGGCCACCATGGGTGGCTACACCTTC	CASLVGGRATMGGYTF
TRBV27	TRBJ2-7	TRBD2	medium-sized	TGTGCCAGCAGTTATTCTAGCGGGACCGGCAGCTCCTACGAGCAGTACTTC	CASSYSSGTGSSYEQYF
TRBV18	TRBJ2-2	TRBD2	few	TGTGCCAGCTCAAGCGGCATGGCGGGAGGGCCCACCGGGGAGCTGTTTTTT	CASSSGMAGGPTGELFF
TRBV5-1	TRBJ2-3	TRBD2	.	TGCGCCAGCACTAGCGGGACCACAGATACGCAGTATTTT	CASTSGTTDTQYF